This T cell receptor beta chain was profiled in a study of blood T cell repertoires in COVID-19. Germline CDR1 reads KGHSH; CDR2 reads LQKENI. The length of the CDR3 is 14 residues. The ends were cut back, 0 bases at V and 7 bases at J, with 12 bases in the middle. Produced via immunoSEQ multiplex PCR; TCRdb's table is partial and in-frame only. The data hold around 260,000 clones, with about 91% observed a single time. This TCR derives from a person in their late teens or twenties with COVID-19, enrolled during active disease. Material: peripheral blood. The rearrangement joins TRBV18 to TRBJ2-5; unclear D gene. CDR3 bases: TGTGCCAGCTCACCACCCCGTATTACCGGGACCCAGTACTTC. Translating gives CASSPPRITGTQYF.